These 25 T cell receptor beta chains originate from one sample sequenced in a study of identical twins. Each CDR3 protein gets one entry after TCRdb re-called the 5' RACE reads with MiXCR. The sample includes about 260,000 distinct CDR3 sequences, roughly 7% of them seen just once. These same records also appear under a second study, on yellow fever vaccine responses in identical twins.

Sample: memory (CD45RO+) T cells sorted from blood. The receptors were sampled from a woman between 18 and 29 years old in good health.

Note on this clonotype: One end of the junction fails to match germline, which may point to a read error. The V gene is TRBV12-3 or TRBV12-4, the J gene TRBJ1-6, with D unresolved. The CDR3 is 11 amino acids. CDR3: CAGSRDSPLHF. The CDR3 region has the DNA TGTGCCGGCAGCCGGGATTCACCCCTCCACTTT.

The rearrangement joins TRBV20-1 to TRBJ2-3, with 8 positions matching TRBD2. CDR3 length: 14 residues. The V gene's germline CDR1 is DFQATT and CDR2 SNEGSKA (reference sequence). V gave up 3 bases and J gave up 2 bases; unmatched junction bases: 4. The CDR3 DNA is TGCAGTGCTAGGGGCGGGGGGACCACAGATACGCAGTATTTT. Its protein is CSARGGGTTDTQYF.

As to this clonotype: The conserved final phenylalanine or tryptophan is absent from the CDR3, which likely points to a read error. The chain joins TRBV7-8 to TRBJ2-7, with D perhaps matching TRBD1 or TRBD2 (5 bases each). CDR3 length equals 16 residues. In germline, CDR1 is SGHVS, CDR2 FQNEAQ. V was trimmed by 0 bases and J by 0 bases, leaving 12 bases between them. The CDR3 loop reads CASSLATWGSSYEQYS. The CDR3 region has the DNA TGTGCCAGCAGCTTAGCGACGTGGGGGAGCTCCTACGAGCAGTACTCC.

In its sample, this clonotype was seen a few times. This chain links TRBV24-1 with TRBJ1-5; TRBD1 is a possible D gene (5 bases). CDR1 and CDR2 (germline): KGHDR, SFDVKD. V was cut by 4 bases and J by 0 bases, with 12 bases left in between. The CDR3 consists of 16 residues. As DNA, the CDR3 is TGTGCCACCAGTGAAACAGGCTGGGATAGCAATCAGCCCCAGCATTTT. Translation: CATSETGWDSNQPQHF.

This clonotype occurred a few times. V gene TRBV5-1 combines with J gene TRBJ1-4, with a tentative D call TRBD1 (6 bases). CDR1 is SGHRS, CDR2 YFSETQ, per germline. With 3 bases removed from V and 8 bases from J, the gap between germline ends came to 17 bases. CDR3 length: 15 residues. The CDR3 loop is CASSSGSDREEKLFF. CDR3 nucleotides: TGCGCCAGCAGCTCCGGCTCGGACAGAGAAGAAAAACTGTTTTTT.

With regard to this clonotype: Because the CDR3 is missing its conserved closing phenylalanine or tryptophan, this is likely a read error. The chain uses TRBV29-1 and TRBJ2-1; no reliable D call. V lost 3 bases, J lost 2 bases, and 11 bases lay in between. This CDR3 is built from 14 residues. CDR1 SQVTM and CDR2 ANQGSEA come from the germline V gene. Written as DNA, the CDR3 is TGCAGCGTTGATGTAGGCGGCGCCTACAATGAGCAGTTCCTC. Protein: CSVDVGGAYNEQFL.

The rearrangement links TRBV12-5 to TRBJ2-1; 7 bases agree with TRBD2. V gave up 1 base and J gave up 1 base; unmatched junction bases: 19. The CDR3 spans 21 residues. CDR1 and CDR2 from the germline V gene are LGHNT and FRNRAP. The CDR3 sequence is CASGLGFRGTTLNYSYNEQFF. Here the CDR3 DNA reads TGTGCTAGTGGTTTGGGCTTTCGAGGGACTACCTTAAATTATTCCTACAATGAGCAGTTCTTC.

The rearrangement links TRBV20-1 to TRBJ1-2; the D is unclear. V was shortened by 6 bases and J by 2 bases, with 13 bases between the two germline ends. Per the germline V gene, CDR1 is DFQATT and CDR2 is SNEGSKA (reference sequence). The CDR3 runs 13 residues. The CDR3 protein is CSAQTETNYGYTF. The CDR3 coding sequence is TGCAGTGCGCAGACGGAAACCAACTATGGCTACACCTTC.

This clonotype was picked up many times. V and J are TRBV15 and TRBJ1-5; TRBD1 matches at 7 bases. Germline lookup yields CDR1 LNHNV and CDR2 YYDKDF (reference sequence). V shed 1 base and J 4 bases; nucleotides not matched to a gene: 1. The CDR3 has 14 residues. CDR3 amino acids: CATSRAGGNQPQHF. For the CDR3, the DNA is TGTGCCACCAGCAGAGCAGGGGGTAATCAGCCCCAGCATTTT.

This clonotype was recorded at least ten times. CDR3 DNA: TGTGCCAGCAGTTCACCGGGAGGGCCCCCGGATACGCAGTATTTT. Amino acid sequence: CASSSPGGPPDTQYF. V usage is TRBV27 and J usage is TRBJ2-3; 8 bases map to TRBD2. CDR1 is MNHEY and CDR2 is SMNVEV in the germline V gene (reference sequence). The CDR3 sequence is 15 residues long. With 4 bases clipped from V and 6 bases from J, the junction kept 9 bases outside the gene matches.

This clonotype was recorded at least ten times. The chain carries TRBV7-8 and TRBJ2-5; D might be TRBD1 (6 bases). This CDR3 comprises 13 residues. Germline V gene lookup returns CDR1 SGHVS and CDR2 FQNEAQ. The ends were cut back, 6 bases at V and 5 bases at J, with 13 bases in the middle. CDR3 DNA: TGTGCCAGCAGACTCCGGGACACGGAGACCCAGTACTTC. It codes for CASRLRDTETQYF.

This clonotype was detected many times. The chain has TRBV5-1 and TRBJ2-7, with a possible D match to TRBD2 (5 bases). Deletions cut 3 bases from V and 7 bases from J, with 14 bases between. Germline assignment: CDR1 SGHRS and CDR2 YFSETQ. CDR3 length equals 13 residues. CDR3 sequence (DNA): TGCGCCAGCAGCTCCCGAGGACTTGTGGAGCAGTACTTC. This translates into CASSSRGLVEQYF. Full variable domain (remainder filled in from reference TRBV5-1 and TRBJ2-7): KAGVTQTPRYLIKTRGQQVTLSCSPISGHRSVSWYQQTPGQGLQFLFEYFSETQRNKGNFPGRFSGRQFSNSRSEMNVSTLELGDSALYLCASSSRGLVEQYFGPGTRLTVT.

This clonotype has a handful of counts. The V call is TRBV5-1, the J call TRBJ2-5; unclear D gene. V was shortened by 2 bases and J by 5 bases, with 13 bases between the two germline ends. Germline lookup yields CDR1 SGHRS and CDR2 YFSETQ. This CDR3 spans 14 amino acids. The CDR3 spells CASSLNNLVETQYF. In DNA form, the CDR3 reads TGCGCCAGCAGCTTAAACAACCTTGTGGAGACCCAGTACTTC.

In this sample, this clonotype turned up a few times. The CDR3 sequence is CASSSQGIGELFF. The CDR3 coding sequence is TGTGCCAGCAGCTCACAGGGAATCGGGGAGCTGTTTTTT. V is TRBV3-1 and J is TRBJ2-2; D might be TRBD1 (6 bases). CDR1 and CDR2 from the germline V gene are LGHDT and YNNKEL (reference sequence). V gave up 5 bases and J gave up 7 bases, with 11 bases separating them. This CDR3 has 13 amino acids.

This clonotype has a handful of counts. The gene calls are TRBV5-1 and TRBJ1-1; D gene ambiguous. CDR3 length: 14 amino acids. Germline V CDR1 and CDR2: SGHRS, YFSETQ. Trimming shortened V by 1 base and J by 3 bases, and 10 bases separated the two germline ends. The CDR3 is CASSLLEADTEAFF. CDR3 sequence (DNA): TGCGCCAGCAGCTTGTTGGAGGCGGACACTGAAGCTTTCTTT.

This clonotype occurred many times. The chain couples TRBV5-1 to TRBJ2-2; D is perhaps TRBD1 (6 bases). Trimming stripped 4 bases from V and 4 bases from J, with 14 bases between. CDR3 length: 15 amino acids. CDR1 and CDR2 (germline): SGHRS, YFSETQ. CDR3 nucleotide sequence: TGCGCCAGCAGCGAGGACAGAACTACCACCGGGGAGCTGTTTTTT. Encoded protein: CASSEDRTTTGELFF.

In its sample, this clonotype was seen a few times. The chain links TRBV28 to TRBJ2-2; no firm D call. CDR3 size: 14 residues. With 6 bases removed from V and 2 bases from J, the gap between germline ends came to 10 bases. The germline V gene has CDR1 MDHEN and CDR2 SYDVKM. The CDR3 DNA reads as TGTGCCAGCAGGGTTCAGGTCAACACCGGGGAGCTGTTTTTT. Translated: CASRVQVNTGELFF.

This clonotype was observed at least ten times. The chain links TRBV5-6 to TRBJ1-1; 8 positions agree with TRBD1. The CDR3 contains 17 residues. V was clipped by 4 bases and J by 4 bases; unmatched bases: 15. CDR1 and CDR2 from the germline V gene are SGHDT and YYEEEE. This CDR3 is CASSVQGGRYRSTEAFF. The CDR3 DNA is TGTGCCAGCAGCGTACAGGGGGGACGATACAGGAGCACTGAAGCTTTCTTT.

This clonotype was seen ten or more times. The rearrangement links TRBV4-1 to TRBJ1-6, with 7 nucleotides matching TRBD1. The CDR3 is made up of 13 amino acids. V lost 5 bases, J lost 6 bases, and 1 base stayed unmatched. Germline V gene lookup returns CDR1 MGHRA and CDR2 YSYEKL. CDR3 sequence: CASSDRVNSPLHF. The CDR3 DNA reads as TGCGCCAGCAGCGACAGGGTTAATTCACCCCTCCACTTT.

This clonotype showed up many times. This chain uses TRBV6-2 or TRBV6-3 with TRBJ2-1; a weak D match, TRBD2 (6 bases). Per germline, CDR1 MNHEY and CDR2 SVGEGT. The CDR3 covers 14 residues. The V end was cut by 4 bases, the J end by 6 bases, with 13 bases between. This chain's CDR3 is CASSLVTGVNEQFF. CDR3 nucleotide sequence: TGTGCCAGCAGTTTAGTGACGGGGGTCAATGAGCAGTTCTTC.

In this sample, this clonotype turned up many times. The V and J genes are TRBV6-2 or TRBV6-3 and TRBJ1-2; TRBD1 is a possible D gene (5 bases). Trimming removed 11 bases at V and 0 bases at J, with 13 bases between. The CDR3 loop spans 13 amino acids. Germline V gives CDR1 MNHEY, CDR2 SVGEGT. CDR3: CASTVNSNYGYTF. The CDR3 DNA sequence: TGTGCCTCGACAGTGAATTCTAACTATGGCTACACCTTC.

This clonotype was detected many times. The CDR3 DNA reads as TGTGCCAGCAGTCCCCACCGGAGCGGGAGGGCCGATGAGCAGTTCTTC. Its translation: CASSPHRSGRADEQFF. The genes are TRBV12-3 or TRBV12-4 and TRBJ2-1; 10 bases are a match to TRBD2. Trimming removed 5 bases from V and 8 bases from J; junction bases left unmatched: 12. The CDR3 is 16 residues long.

V usage is TRBV2 and J usage is TRBJ2-2, with D possibly matching TRBD2 (5 bases). This CDR3 has 12 amino acids. Germline values: CDR1 SNHLY, CDR2 FYNNEI. The V and J ends lost 1 base and 15 bases respectively, with 12 bases between them. The CDR3 region has the DNA TGTGCCAGCAGTGAAGTATCCGGGAAGGTGTTTTTT. Its protein product is CASSEVSGKVFF.

This clonotype was counted at least ten times. The rearrangement links TRBV10-3 to TRBJ1-2; D gene ambiguous. Trimming removed 8 bases at V and 4 bases at J, with 11 bases between. In germline, CDR1 is ENHRY, CDR2 SYGVKD. There are 12 residues in the CDR3. The CDR3 DNA reads TGTGCCATCGTAGCCATCGGCTATGGCTACACCTTC. It specifies CAIVAIGYGYTF.

This clonotype showed up just a few times. The genes are TRBV6-1 and TRBJ2-3; D possibly corresponds to TRBD1 (5 bases). V lost 6 bases and J 1 base, leaving 17 bases between the germline ends. Germline CDR1 reads MNHNS; CDR2 reads SASEGT. This CDR3 contains 16 residues. The CDR3 bases are TGTGCCAGCAGAATCCAGGGTTTCGGAGGCACAGATACGCAGTATTTT. It yields the protein CASRIQGFGGTDTQYF.